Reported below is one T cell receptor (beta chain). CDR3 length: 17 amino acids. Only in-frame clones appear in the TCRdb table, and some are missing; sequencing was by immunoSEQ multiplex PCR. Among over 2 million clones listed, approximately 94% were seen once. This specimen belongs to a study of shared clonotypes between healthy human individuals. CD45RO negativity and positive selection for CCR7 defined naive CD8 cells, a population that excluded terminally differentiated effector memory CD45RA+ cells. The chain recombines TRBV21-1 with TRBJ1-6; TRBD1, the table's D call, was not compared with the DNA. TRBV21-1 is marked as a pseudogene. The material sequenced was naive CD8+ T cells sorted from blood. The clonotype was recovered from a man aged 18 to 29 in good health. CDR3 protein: CASSATGLSSYNSPLHF. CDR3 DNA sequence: TGTGCCAGCAGCGCCACAGGGTTGAGCTCCTATAATTCACCCCTCCACTTT.